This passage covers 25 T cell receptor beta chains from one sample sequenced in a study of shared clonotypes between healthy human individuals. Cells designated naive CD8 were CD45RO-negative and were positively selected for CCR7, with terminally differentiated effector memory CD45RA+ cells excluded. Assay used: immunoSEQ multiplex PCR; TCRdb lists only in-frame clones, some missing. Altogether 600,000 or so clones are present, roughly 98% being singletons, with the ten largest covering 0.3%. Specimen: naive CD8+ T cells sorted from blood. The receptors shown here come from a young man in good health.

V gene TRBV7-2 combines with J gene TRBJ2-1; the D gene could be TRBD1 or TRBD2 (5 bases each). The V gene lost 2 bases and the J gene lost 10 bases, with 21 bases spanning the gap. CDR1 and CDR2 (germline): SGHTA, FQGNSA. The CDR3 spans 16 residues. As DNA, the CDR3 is TGTGCCAGCAGCTTATACGGGACGAGCTTGAGTCCCGAGCAGTTCTTC. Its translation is CASSLYGTSLSPEQFF.

For the CDR3, the DNA is TGTGCCAGCAGCCAAGCGCTGGGACTAGCTAGCACAGATACGCAGTATTTT. Its protein is CASSQALGLASTDTQYF. V gene TRBV16 combines with J gene TRBJ2-3; 9 bases map to TRBD2. The CDR3 extends over 17 amino acids. Trimming at V came to 2 bases and at J to 0 bases, leaving 6 bases not matched to a gene. In germline, CDR1 is KGHSY, CDR2 FQNENV.

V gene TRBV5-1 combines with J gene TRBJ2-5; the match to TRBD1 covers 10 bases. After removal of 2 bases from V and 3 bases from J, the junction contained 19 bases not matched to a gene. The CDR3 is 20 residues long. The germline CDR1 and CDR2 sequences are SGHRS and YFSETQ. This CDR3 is CASSFAGTGVVDKPEETQYF. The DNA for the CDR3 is TGCGCCAGCAGCTTTGCAGGGACAGGGGTCGTCGACAAGCCCGAAGAGACCCAGTACTTC.

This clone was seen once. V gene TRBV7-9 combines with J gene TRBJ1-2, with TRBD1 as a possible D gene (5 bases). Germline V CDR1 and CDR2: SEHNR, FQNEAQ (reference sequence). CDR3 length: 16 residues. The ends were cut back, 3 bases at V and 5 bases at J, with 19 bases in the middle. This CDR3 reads CASSFSSTRQTYGYTF. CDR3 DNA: TGTGCCAGCAGCTTCAGCAGCACTCGACAGACATATGGCTACACCTTC.

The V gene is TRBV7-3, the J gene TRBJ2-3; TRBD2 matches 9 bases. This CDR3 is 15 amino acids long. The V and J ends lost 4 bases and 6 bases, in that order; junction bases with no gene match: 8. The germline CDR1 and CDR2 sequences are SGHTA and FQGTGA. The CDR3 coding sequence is TGTGCCAGCAGCTATGGACTAGCGAGCCTGGATACGCAGTATTTT. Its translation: CASSYGLASLDTQYF.

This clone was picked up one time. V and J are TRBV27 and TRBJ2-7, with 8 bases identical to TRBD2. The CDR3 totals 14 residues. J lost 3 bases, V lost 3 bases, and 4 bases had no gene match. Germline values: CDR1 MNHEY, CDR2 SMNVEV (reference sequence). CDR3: CASSFGTSFYEQYF. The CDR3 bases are TGTGCCAGCAGTTTCGGGACTAGTTTCTACGAGCAGTACTTC.

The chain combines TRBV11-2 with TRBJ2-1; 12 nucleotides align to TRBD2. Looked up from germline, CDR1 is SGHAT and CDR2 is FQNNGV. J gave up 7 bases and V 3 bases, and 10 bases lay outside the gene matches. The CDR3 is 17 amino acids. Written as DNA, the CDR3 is TGTGCCAGCAGCTTTGACGCTCTAGCGGGAGGGTGGAATGAGCAGTTCTTC. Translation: CASSFDALAGGWNEQFF.

In DNA, the CDR3 is TGTGCCAGCAGTTACTCCCAGCTCCGGGAGGGCTACGAGCAGTACTTC. As protein: CASSYSQLREGYEQYF. V and J are TRBV6-6 and TRBJ2-7, with 8 positions matching TRBD2. The CDR3 has 16 residues. The germline V gene has CDR1 MNHNY and CDR2 SVGAGI (reference sequence). V shed 0 bases, J shed 3 bases, and the junction held 7 bases outside the gene matches.

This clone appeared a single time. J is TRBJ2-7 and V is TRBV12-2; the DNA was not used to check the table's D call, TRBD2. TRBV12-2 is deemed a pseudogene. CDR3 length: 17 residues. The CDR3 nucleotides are TGTGCAAGTCGCTTACTCCGGGGTCAGGACCCCTCCTACGAGCAGTACTTC. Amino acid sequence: CASRLLRGQDPSYEQYF.

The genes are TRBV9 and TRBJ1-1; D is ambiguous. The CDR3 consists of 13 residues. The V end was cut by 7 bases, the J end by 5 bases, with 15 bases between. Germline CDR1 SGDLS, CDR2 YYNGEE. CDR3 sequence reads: CASSRAGITEAFF. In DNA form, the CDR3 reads TGTGCCAGCTCTAGGGCGGGAATTACTGAAGCTTTCTTT.

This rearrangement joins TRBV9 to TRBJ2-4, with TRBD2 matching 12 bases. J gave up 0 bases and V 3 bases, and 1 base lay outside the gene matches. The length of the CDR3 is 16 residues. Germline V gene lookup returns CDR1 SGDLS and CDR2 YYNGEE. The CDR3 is CASSGGLAGAKNIQYF. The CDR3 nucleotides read TGTGCCAGCAGCGGGGGACTAGCGGGAGCCAAAAACATTCAGTACTTC.

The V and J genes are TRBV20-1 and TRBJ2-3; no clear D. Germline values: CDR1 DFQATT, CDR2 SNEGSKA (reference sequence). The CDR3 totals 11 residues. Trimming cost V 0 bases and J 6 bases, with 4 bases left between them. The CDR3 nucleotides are TGCAGTGCTAGAGAGGTGGATACGCAGTATTTT. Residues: CSAREVDTQYF.

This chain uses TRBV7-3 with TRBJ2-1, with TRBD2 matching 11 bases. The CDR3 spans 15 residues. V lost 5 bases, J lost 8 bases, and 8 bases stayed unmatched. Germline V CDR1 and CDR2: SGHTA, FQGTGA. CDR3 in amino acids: CASSQGTSGSHEQFF. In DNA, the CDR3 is TGTGCCAGCAGCCAAGGGACTAGCGGTAGCCATGAGCAGTTCTTC.

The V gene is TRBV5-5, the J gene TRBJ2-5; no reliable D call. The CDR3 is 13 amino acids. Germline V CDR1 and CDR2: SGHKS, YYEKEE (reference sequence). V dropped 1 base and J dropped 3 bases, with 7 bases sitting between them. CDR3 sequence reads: CASSLLSKETQYF. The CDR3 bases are TGTGCCAGCAGCTTGTTGTCTAAAGAGACCCAGTACTTC.

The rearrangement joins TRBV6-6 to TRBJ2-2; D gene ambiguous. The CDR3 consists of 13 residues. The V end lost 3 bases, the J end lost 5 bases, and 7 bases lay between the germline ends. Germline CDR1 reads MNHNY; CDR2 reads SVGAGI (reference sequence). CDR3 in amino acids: CASSYPETGELFF. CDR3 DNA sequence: TGTGCCAGCAGTTATCCGGAAACCGGGGAGCTGTTTTTT.

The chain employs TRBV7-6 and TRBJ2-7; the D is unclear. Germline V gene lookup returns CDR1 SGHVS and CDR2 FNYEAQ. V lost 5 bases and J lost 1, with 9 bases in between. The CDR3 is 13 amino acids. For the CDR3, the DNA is TGTGCCAGCAGCCAAGGAAGATCCTACGAGCAGTACTTC. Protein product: CASSQGRSYEQYF.

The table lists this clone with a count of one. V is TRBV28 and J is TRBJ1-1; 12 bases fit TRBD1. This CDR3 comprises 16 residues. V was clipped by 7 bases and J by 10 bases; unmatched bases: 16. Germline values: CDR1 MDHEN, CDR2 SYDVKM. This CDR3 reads CASTRDRGLTGEAAFF. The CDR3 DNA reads TGTGCCAGCACCCGGGACAGGGGGCTAACGGGAGAAGCAGCTTTCTTT. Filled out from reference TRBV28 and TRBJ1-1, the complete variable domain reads DVKVTQSSRYLVKRTGEKVFLECVQDMDHENMFWYRQDPGLGLRLIYFSYDVKMKEKGDIPEGYSVSREKKERFSLILESASTNQTSMYLCASTRDRGLTGEAAFFGQGTRLTVV.

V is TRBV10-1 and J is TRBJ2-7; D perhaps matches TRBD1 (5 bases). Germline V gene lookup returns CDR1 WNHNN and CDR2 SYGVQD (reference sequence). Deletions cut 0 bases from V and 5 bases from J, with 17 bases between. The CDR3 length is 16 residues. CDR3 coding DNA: TGCGCCAGCAGTGAGTCAGCAAGGGGCCAAGGGAACGAGCAGTACTTC. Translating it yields CASSESARGQGNEQYF.

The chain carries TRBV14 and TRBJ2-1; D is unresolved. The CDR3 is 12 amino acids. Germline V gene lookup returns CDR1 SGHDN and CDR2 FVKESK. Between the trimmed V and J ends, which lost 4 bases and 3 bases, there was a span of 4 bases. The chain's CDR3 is CASSPYYNEQFF. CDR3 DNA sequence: TGTGCCAGCAGCCCATACTACAATGAGCAGTTCTTC.

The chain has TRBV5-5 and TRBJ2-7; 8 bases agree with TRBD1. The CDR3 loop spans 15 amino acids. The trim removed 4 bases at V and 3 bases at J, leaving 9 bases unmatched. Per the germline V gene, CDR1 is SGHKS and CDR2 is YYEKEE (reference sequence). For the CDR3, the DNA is TGTGCCAGCAGCCCCCACGACAGGGGAGGCTACGAGCAGTACTTC. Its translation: CASSPHDRGGYEQYF.

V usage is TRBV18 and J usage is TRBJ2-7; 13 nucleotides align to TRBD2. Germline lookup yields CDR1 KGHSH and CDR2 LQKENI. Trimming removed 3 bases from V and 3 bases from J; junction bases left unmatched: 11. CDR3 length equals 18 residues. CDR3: CASSPGTSGANSFYEQYF. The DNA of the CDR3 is TGTGCCAGCTCACCCGGGACTAGCGGGGCCAATTCCTTCTACGAGCAGTACTTC.

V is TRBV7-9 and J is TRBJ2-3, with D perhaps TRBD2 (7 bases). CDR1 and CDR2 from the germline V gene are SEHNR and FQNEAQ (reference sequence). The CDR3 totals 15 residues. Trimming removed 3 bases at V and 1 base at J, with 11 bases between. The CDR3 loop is CASSFPGGRTDTQYF. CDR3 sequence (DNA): TGTGCCAGCAGCTTTCCGGGGGGCCGCACAGATACGCAGTATTTT.

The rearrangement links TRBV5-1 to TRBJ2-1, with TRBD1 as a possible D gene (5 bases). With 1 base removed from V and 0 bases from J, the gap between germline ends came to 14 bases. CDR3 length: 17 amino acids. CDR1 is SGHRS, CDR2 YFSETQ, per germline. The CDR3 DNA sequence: TGCGCCAGCAGCTTGTCTGAAGGGGCGAGCTCCTACAATGAGCAGTTCTTC. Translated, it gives CASSLSEGASSYNEQFF.

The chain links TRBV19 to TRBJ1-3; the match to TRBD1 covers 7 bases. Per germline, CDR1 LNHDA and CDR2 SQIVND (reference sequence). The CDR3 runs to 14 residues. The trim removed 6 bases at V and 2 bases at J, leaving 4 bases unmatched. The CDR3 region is CASSYGTAGNTIYF. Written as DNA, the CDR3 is TGTGCCAGTAGCTACGGGACAGCTGGAAACACCATATATTTT.

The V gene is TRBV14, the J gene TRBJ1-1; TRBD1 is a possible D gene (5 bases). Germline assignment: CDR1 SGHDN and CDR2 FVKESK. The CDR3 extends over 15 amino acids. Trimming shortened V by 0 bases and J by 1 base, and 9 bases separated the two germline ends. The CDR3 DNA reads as TGTGCCAGCAGCCAAGAGGACACTCGGAACACTGAAGCTTTCTTT. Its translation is CASSQEDTRNTEAFF.